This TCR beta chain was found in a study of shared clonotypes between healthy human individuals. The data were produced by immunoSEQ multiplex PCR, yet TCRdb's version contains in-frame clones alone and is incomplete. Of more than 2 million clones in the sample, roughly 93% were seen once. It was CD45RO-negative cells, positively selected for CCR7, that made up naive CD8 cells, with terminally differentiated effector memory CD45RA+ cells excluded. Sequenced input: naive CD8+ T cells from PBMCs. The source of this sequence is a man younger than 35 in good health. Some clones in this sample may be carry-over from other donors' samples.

In DNA form, the CDR3 reads TGTGCCAGCCTTATATGGGGGGAGAGGAACTATGGCTACACCTTC. Translated: CASLIWGERNYGYTF. The gene calls are TRBV5-8 and TRBJ1-2; D is perhaps TRBD1 (5 bases). Germline CDR1 is SGHTS and CDR2 is YDEGEE. CDR3 length: 15 residues. V lost 7 bases and J lost 2, with 18 bases in between.